The 4 T cell receptor beta chains listed next were all sequenced from one sample in a study of T cells in localized non-small cell lung cancer. Measured with immunoSEQ multiplex PCR; TCRdb has only the in-frame clones, and not every one. The table shows about 26,000 clones, with approximately 90% occurring only once. The input for sequencing was peripheral blood, taken before any cancer treatment. These receptors originate from a female donor over 55 with stage II squamous cell lung carcinoma.

The rearrangement links TRBV7-2 to TRBJ1-2, with a possible D match to TRBD1 (5 bases). The CDR3 spans 16 residues. V lost 4 bases, J lost 0 bases, and 15 bases lay in between. The V gene's germline CDR1 is SGHTA and CDR2 FQGNSA. This chain's CDR3 is CASSSRDRISNYGYTF. In nucleotides, the CDR3 is TGTGCCAGCAGCTCGAGGGACCGGATTTCTAACTATGGCTACACCTTC.

The CDR3 DNA sequence: TGCGCCAGCACCCCGGGGGTTACCACCGGGGAGCTGTTTTTT. As protein: CASTPGVTTGELFF. This rearrangement joins TRBV4-1 to TRBJ2-2; tentatively, D is TRBD2 (6 bases). Between the trimmed V and J ends, which lost 7 bases and 4 bases, there was a span of 13 bases. The CDR3 sequence is 14 residues long. Germline CDR1 MGHRA, CDR2 YSYEKL.

Details on this clone: Other nucleotide sequences from this sample produce the same CDR3. V and J are TRBV7-9 and TRBJ2-7, with TRBD1 matching over 8 bases. The V gene's germline CDR1 is SEHNR and CDR2 FQNEAQ (reference sequence). The CDR3 totals 14 residues. Losses at the gene ends were 9 bases for V and 5 bases for J; bases not matched to a gene: 12. The CDR3 DNA follows: TGTGCCAGTAGCCCGGACAGGGCACGTCACGAGCAGTACTTC. As protein: CASSPDRARHEQYF.

The chain couples TRBV10-1 to TRBJ2-1; either TRBD1 or TRBD2 may fit D (7 bases each). The CDR3 is 17 amino acids. Germline CDR1 reads WNHNN; CDR2 reads SYGVQD (reference sequence). The germline V and J ends were trimmed by 4 bases and 2 bases, with 18 bases remaining between them. The CDR3 DNA reads as TGCGCCAGCAGTGCCCGTACAGGGGAGGGGGCCTACAATGAGCAGTTCTTC. Translated: CASSARTGEGAYNEQFF.